This T cell receptor beta chain was identified during a study of shared clonotypes between healthy human individuals. The CDR3 is 14 amino acids. Deletions cut 3 bases from V and 3 bases from J, with 11 bases between. Germline V gene lookup returns CDR1 SGHAT and CDR2 FQDESV (reference sequence). In the case of this clone: The antigen is not known.

TCRdb's copy holds only in-frame clones and misses some; the assay was immunoSEQ multiplex PCR. The sample holds approximately 320,000 clones; around 72% are singletons and the top ten take under 13%. Donors, healthy HIV-negative adults, lacked recent acute infections or vaccinations. The donor cohort consisted entirely of Caucasian adults residing in Nashville, Tennessee. General study findings and limits: Non-shared clonotypes had lower generation probabilities than clonotypes shared by all four sorted-subset donors. Incomplete sequencing of sorted subsets was indicated by rarefaction despite large depth.

The chain has TRBV11-1 and TRBJ2-5; D gene ambiguous. The specimen was memory CD4+ T cells sorted from blood. As to subset: CD45RA-negative fraction. This sequence originates from a man between 25 and 39 years old in good health. CDR3: CASSFSTSKETQYF. Here the CDR3 DNA reads TGTGCCAGCAGCTTTTCAACGAGCAAAGAGACCCAGTACTTC.